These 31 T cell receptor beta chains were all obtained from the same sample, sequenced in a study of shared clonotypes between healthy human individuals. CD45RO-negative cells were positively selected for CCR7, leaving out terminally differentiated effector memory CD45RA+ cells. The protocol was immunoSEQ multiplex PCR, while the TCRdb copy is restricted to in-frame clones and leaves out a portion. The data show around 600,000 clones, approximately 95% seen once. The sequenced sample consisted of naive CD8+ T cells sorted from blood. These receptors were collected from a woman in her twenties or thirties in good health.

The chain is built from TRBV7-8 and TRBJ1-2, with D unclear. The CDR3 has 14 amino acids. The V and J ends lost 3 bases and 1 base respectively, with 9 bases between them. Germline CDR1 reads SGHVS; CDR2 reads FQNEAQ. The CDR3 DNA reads TGTGCCAGCAGCTTCTGGAAGGATAACTATGGCTACACCTTC. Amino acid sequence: CASSFWKDNYGYTF.

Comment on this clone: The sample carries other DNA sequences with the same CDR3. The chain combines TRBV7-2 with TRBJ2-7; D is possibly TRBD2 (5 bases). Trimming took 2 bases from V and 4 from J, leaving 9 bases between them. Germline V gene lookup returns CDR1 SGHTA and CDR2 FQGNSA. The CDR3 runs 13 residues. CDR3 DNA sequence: TGTGCCAGCAGCTTACTAGCCGGGTACGAGCAGTACTTC. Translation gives CASSLLAGYEQYF.

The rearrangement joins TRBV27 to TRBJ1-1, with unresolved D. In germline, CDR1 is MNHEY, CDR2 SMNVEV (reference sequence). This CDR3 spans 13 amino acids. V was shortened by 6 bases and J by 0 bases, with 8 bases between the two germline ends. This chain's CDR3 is CASRTNLNTEAFF. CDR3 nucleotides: TGTGCCAGCAGGACAAACCTGAACACTGAAGCTTTCTTT.

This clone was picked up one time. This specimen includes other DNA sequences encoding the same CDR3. CDR3 residues: CASSLLAGGYEQYF. CDR3 bases: TGTGCCAGCAGTTTACTAGCGGGGGGCTACGAGCAGTACTTC. V and J are TRBV27 and TRBJ2-7, with 11 bases identical to TRBD2. Germline CDR1 is MNHEY and CDR2 is SMNVEV (reference sequence). Trimming at V came to 2 bases and at J to 3 bases, leaving 0 bases not matched to a gene. The CDR3 runs to 14 residues.

This chain's CDR3 is CATSREMDRQPPGTF. The CDR3 DNA reads as TGTGCCACCAGCAGAGAGATGGATCGACAGCCTCCGGGCACCTTC. The V call is TRBV15, the J call TRBJ1-2; a possible D gene is TRBD1 (5 bases). CDR3 length equals 15 residues. The germline V gene encodes CDR1 LNHNV and CDR2 YYDKDF (reference sequence). Trimming left V 0 bases short and J 13 bases short, with 21 bases between.

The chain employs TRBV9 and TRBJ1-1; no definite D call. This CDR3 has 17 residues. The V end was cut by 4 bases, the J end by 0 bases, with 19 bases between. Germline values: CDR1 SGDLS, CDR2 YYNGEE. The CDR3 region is CASSSHDGARMNTEAFF. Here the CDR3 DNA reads TGTGCCAGCAGCTCCCACGACGGCGCCCGCATGAACACTGAAGCTTTCTTT. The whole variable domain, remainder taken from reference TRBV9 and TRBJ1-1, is DSGVTQTPKHLITATGQRVTLRCSPRSGDLSVYWYQQSLDQGLQFLIQYYNGEERAKGNILERFSAQQFPDLHSELNLSSLELGDSALYFCASSSHDGARMNTEAFFGQGTRLTVV.

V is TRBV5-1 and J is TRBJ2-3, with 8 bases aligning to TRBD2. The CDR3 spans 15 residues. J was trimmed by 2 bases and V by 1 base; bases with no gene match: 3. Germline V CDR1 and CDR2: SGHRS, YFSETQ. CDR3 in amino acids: CASSLQREPTDTQYF. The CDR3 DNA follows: TGCGCCAGCAGCTTGCAGCGGGAGCCCACAGATACGCAGTATTTT.

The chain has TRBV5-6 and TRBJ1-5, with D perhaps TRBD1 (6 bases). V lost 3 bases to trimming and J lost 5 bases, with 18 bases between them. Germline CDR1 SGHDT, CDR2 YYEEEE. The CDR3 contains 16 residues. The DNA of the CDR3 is TGTGCCAGCAGCTCGTGGGGCCTTACAGGGCATCAGCCCCAGCATTTT. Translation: CASSSWGLTGHQPQHF.

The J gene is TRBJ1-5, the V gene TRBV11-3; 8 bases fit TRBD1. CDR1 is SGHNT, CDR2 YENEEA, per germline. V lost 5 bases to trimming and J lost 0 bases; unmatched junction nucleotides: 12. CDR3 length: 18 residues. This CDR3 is CASSTPGQAGYSNQPQHF. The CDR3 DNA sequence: TGTGCCAGCAGCACCCCGGGACAGGCTGGTTATAGCAATCAGCCCCAGCATTTT. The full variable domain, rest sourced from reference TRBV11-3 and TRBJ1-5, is EAGVVQSPRYKIIEKKQPVAFWCNPISGHNTLYWYLQNLGQGPELLIRYENEEAVDDSQLPKDRFSAERLKGVDSTLKIQPAELGDSAVYLCASSTPGQAGYSNQPQHFGDGTRLSIL.

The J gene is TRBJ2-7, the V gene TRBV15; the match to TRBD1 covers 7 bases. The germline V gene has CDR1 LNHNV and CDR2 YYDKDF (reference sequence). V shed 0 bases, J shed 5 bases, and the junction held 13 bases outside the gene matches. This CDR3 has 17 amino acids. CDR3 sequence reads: CATSRDPPGTVKNEQYF. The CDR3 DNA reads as TGTGCCACCAGCAGAGACCCACCAGGGACAGTTAAAAACGAGCAGTACTTC.

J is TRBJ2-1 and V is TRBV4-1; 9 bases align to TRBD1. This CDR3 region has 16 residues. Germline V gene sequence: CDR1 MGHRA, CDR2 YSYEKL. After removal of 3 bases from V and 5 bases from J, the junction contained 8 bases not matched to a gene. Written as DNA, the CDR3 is TGCGCCAGCAGCCACCCCACAGGGGGCATCGACAATGAGCAGTTCTTC. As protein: CASSHPTGGIDNEQFF.

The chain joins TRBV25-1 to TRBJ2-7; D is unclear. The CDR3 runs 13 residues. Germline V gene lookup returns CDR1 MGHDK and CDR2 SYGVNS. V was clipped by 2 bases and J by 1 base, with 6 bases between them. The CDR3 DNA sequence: TGTGCCAGCAGTGAACGGAGTTCCTACGAGCAGTACTTC. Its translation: CASSERSSYEQYF.

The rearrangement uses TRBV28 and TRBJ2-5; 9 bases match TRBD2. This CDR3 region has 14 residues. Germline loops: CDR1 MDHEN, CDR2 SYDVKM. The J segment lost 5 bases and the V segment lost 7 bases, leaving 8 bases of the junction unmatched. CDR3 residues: CASNQRGEVETQYF. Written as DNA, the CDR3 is TGTGCCAGCAATCAGCGGGGGGAGGTGGAGACCCAGTACTTC.

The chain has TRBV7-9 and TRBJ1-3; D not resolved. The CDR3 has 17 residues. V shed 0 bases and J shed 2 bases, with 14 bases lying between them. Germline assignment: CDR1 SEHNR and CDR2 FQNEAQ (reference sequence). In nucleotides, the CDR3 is TGTGCCAGCAGCTTAGCTAACTCCGCTAGGCCTGGAAACACCATATATTTT. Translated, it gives CASSLANSARPGNTIYF.

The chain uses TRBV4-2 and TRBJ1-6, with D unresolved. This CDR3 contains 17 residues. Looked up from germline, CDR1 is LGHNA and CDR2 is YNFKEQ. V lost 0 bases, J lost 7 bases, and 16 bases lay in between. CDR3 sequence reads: CASSQEGTDRSNSPLHF. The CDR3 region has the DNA TGTGCCAGCAGCCAAGAGGGAACAGACCGCTCAAATTCACCCCTCCACTTT.

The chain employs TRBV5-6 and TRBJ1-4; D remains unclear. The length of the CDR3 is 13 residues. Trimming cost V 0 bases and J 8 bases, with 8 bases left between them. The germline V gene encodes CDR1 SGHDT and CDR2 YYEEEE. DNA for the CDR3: TGTGCCAGCAGCTTGGGGGCTGGGGAAAAACTGTTTTTT. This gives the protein CASSLGAGEKLFF. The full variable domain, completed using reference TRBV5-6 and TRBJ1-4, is DAGVTQSPTHLIKTRGQQVTLRCSPKSGHDTVSWYQQALGQGPQFIFQYYEEEERQRGNFPDRFSGHQFPNYSSELNVNALLLGDSALYLCASSLGAGEKLFFGSGTQLSVL.

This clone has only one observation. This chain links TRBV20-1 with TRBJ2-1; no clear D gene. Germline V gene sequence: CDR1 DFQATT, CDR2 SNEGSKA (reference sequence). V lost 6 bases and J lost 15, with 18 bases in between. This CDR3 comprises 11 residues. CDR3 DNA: TGCAGTGCAGAGATCTTCGTGAGCCCGTTCTTC. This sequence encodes CSAEIFVSPFF.

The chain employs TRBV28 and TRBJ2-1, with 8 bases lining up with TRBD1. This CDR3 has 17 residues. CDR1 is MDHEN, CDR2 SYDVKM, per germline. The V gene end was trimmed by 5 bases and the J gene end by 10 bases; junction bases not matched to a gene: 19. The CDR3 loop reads CASSLPLGTGGMIEQFF. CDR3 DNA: TGTGCCAGCAGTCTTCCGTTGGGGACAGGAGGAATGATAGAGCAGTTCTTC.

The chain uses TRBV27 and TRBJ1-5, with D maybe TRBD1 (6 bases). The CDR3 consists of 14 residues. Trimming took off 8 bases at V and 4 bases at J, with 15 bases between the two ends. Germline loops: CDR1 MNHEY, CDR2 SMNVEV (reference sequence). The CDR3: CASGPRGANQPQHF. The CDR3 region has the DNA TGTGCCAGCGGACCCAGGGGCGCGAATCAGCCCCAGCATTTT.

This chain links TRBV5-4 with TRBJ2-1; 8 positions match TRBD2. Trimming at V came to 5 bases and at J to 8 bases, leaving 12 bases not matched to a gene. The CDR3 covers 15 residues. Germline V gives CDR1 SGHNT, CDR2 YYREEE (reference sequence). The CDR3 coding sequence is TGTGCCAGCAGTCCTGGGACTAGAGGGCTCGATGAGCAGTTCTTC. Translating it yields CASSPGTRGLDEQFF.

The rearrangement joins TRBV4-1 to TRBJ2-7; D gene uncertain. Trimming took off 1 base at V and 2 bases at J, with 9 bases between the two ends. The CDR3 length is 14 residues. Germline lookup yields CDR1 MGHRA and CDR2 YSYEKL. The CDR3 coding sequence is TGCGCCAGCAGCCAAGGAAGAATGGCCTACGAGCAGTACTTC. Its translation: CASSQGRMAYEQYF.

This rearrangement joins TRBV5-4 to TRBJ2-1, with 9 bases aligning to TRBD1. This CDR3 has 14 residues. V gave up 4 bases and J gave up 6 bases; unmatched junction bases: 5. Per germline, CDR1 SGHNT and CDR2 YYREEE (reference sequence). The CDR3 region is CASSTGTGPNEQFF. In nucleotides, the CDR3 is TGTGCCAGCAGCACCGGGACAGGGCCCAATGAGCAGTTCTTC.

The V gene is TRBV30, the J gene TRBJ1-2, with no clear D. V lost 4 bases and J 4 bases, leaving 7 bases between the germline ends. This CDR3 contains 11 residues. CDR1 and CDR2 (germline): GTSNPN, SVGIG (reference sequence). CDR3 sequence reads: CAWNSVYGYTF. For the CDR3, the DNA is TGTGCCTGGAATTCCGTCTATGGCTACACCTTC.

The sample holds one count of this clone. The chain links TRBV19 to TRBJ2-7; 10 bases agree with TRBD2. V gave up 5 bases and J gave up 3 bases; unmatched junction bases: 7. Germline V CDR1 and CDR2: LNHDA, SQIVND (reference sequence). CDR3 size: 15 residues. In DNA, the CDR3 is TGTGCCAGTAGTGTCCGGACTAGCGGAGGCTACGAGCAGTACTTC. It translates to CASSVRTSGGYEQYF.

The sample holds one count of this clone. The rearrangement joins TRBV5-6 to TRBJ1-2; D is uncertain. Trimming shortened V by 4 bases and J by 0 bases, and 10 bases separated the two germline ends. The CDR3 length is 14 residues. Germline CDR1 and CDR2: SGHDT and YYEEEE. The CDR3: CASSNNMANYGYTF. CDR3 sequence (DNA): TGTGCCAGCAGCAACAACATGGCTAACTATGGCTACACCTTC. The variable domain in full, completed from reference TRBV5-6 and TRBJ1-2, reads DAGVTQSPTHLIKTRGQQVTLRCSPKSGHDTVSWYQQALGQGPQFIFQYYEEEERQRGNFPDRFSGHQFPNYSSELNVNALLLGDSALYLCASSNNMANYGYTFGSGTRLTVV.

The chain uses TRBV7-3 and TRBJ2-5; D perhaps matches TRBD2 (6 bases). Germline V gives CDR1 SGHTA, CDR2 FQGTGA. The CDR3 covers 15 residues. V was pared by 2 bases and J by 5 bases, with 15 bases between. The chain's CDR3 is CASSLGGRRGETQYF. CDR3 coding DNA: TGTGCCAGCAGCTTAGGAGGGCGACGCGGGGAGACCCAGTACTTC.

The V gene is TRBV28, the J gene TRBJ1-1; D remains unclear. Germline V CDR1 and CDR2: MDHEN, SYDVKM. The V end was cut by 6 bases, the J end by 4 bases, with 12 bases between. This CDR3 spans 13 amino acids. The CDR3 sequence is CASRPSGGTEAFF. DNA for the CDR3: TGTGCCAGCAGACCCAGTGGTGGCACTGAAGCTTTCTTT.

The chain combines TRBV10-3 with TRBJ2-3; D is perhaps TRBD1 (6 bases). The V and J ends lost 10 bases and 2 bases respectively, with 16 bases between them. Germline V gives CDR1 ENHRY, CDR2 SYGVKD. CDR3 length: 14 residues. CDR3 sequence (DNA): TGTGCCAGCTATCAGGGGCCCAACACAGATACGCAGTATTTT. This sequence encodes CASYQGPNTDTQYF.

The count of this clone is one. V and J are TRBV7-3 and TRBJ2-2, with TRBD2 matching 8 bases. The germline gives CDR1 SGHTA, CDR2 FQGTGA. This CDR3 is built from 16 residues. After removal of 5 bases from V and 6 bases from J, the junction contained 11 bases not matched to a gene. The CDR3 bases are TGTGCCAGCAGCCCTCAGCGGGAGCCGTCGGCCGGGGAGCTGTTTTTT. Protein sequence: CASSPQREPSAGELFF.

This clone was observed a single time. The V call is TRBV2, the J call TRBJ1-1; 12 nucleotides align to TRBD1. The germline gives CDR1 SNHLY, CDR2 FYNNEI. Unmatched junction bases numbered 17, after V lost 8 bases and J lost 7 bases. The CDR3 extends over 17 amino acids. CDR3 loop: CASPTGTGGAPLNEAFF. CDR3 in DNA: TGTGCCAGCCCGACTGGGACAGGGGGCGCACCTCTTAATGAAGCTTTCTTT.

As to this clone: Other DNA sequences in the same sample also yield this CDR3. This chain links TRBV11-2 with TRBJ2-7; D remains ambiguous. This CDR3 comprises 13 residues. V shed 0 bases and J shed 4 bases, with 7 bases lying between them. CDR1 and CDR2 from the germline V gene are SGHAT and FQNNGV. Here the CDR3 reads CASSLDTAYEQYF. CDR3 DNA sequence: TGTGCCAGCAGCTTAGATACAGCTTACGAGCAGTACTTC.